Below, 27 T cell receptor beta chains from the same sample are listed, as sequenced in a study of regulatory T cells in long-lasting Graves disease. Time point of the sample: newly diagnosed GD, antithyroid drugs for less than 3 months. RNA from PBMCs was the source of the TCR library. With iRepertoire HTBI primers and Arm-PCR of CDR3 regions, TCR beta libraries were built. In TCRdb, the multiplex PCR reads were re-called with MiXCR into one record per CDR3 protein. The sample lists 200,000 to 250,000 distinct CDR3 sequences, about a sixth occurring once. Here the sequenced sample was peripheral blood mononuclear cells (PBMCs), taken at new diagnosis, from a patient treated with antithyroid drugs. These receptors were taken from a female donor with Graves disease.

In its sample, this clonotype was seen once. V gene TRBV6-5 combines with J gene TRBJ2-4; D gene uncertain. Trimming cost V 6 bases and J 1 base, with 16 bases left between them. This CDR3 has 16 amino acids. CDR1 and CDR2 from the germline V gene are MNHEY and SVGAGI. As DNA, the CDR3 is TGTGCCAGCAGCCACTCATTGGGCGTCGCCAAAAACATTCAGTACTTC. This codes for CASSHSLGVAKNIQYF.

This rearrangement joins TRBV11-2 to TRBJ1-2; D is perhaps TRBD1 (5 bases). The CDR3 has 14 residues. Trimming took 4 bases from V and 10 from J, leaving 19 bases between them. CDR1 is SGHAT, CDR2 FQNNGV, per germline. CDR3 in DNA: TGTGCCAGCAGCTCACTCGGGGCGGATGGTGACTACACCTTC. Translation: CASSSLGADGDYTF.

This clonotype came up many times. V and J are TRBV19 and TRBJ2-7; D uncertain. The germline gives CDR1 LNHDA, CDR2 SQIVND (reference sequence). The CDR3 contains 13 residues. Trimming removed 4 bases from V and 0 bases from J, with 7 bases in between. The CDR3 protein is CASSTFGSYEQYF. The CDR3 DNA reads TGTGCCAGTAGTACCTTTGGCTCCTACGAGCAGTACTTC.

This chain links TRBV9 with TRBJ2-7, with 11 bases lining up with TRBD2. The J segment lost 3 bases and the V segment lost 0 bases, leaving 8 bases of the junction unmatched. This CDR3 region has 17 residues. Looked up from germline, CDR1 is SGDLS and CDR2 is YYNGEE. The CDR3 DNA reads TGTGCCAGCAGCGTAGAGGGGACTAGCGGAGCTTTCTACGAGCAGTACTTC. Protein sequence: CASSVEGTSGAFYEQYF.

The CDR3 spells CSASQDNYGYTF. CDR3 DNA sequence: TGCAGTGCTAGTCAGGATAACTATGGCTACACCTTC. The gene calls are TRBV20-1 and TRBJ1-2, with D uncertain. The CDR3 runs 12 residues. Trimming pared 3 bases from V and 1 base from J, leaving 6 bases between. Germline CDR1 reads DFQATT; CDR2 reads SNEGSKA (reference sequence).

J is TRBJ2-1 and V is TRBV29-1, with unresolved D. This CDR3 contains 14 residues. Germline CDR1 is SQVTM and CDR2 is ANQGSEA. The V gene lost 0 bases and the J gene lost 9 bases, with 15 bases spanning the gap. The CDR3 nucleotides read TGCAGCGTTGAAGAAAGCCGGCGGCGTGCTGAGCAGTTCTTC. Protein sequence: CSVEESRRRAEQFF.

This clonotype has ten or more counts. The chain's CDR3 is CSARDRGIGKNIQYF. For the CDR3, the DNA is TGCAGTGCTAGAGATAGGGGGATCGGCAAAAACATTCAGTACTTC. This chain connects TRBV20-1 to TRBJ2-4, with a possible D match to TRBD1 (6 bases). CDR1 is DFQATT, CDR2 SNEGSKA, per germline (reference sequence). The CDR3 loop spans 15 amino acids. Trimming left V 0 bases short and J 3 bases short, with 12 bases between.

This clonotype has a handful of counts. As DNA, the CDR3 is TGCAGCGCCAAATCCGGCTACATGAACACTGAAGCTTTCTTT. Its translation: CSAKSGYMNTEAFF. The chain is built from TRBV29-1 and TRBJ1-1, with D unresolved. This CDR3 contains 14 residues. CDR1 and CDR2 from the germline V gene are SQVTM and ANQGSEA. Trimming removed 7 bases at V and 0 bases at J, with 15 bases between.

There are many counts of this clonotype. CDR3 bases: TGTGCCAGCAGCCAGTCGGGGGACCACAATGAGCAGTTCTTC. Residues: CASSQSGDHNEQFF. The V and J genes are TRBV3-1 and TRBJ2-1; a possible D gene is TRBD2 (6 bases). The germline gives CDR1 LGHDT, CDR2 YNNKEL (reference sequence). The V and J ends lost 3 bases and 5 bases respectively, with 11 bases between them. The CDR3 is made up of 14 amino acids.

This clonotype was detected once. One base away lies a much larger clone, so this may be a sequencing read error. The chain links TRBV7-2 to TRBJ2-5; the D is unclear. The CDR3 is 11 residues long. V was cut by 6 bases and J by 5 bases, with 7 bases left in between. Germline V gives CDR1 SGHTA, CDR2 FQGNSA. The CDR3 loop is CASSSWETQYF. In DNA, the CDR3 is TGTGCCAGCAGTTCGTGGGAGACCCAGTACTTC.

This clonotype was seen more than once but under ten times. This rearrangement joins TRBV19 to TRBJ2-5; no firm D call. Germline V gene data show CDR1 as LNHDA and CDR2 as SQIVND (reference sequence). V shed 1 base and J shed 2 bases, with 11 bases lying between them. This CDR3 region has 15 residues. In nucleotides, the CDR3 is TGTGCCAGTAGTATAGGCCTCGTCACACAAGAGACCCAGTACTTC. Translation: CASSIGLVTQETQYF.

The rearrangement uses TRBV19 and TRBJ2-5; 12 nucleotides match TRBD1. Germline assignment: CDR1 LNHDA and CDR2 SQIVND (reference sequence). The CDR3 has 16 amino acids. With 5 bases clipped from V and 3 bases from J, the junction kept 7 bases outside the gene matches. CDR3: CASSSRDRGLEETQYF. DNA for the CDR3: TGTGCCAGTAGTTCCAGGGACAGGGGGCTCGAAGAGACCCAGTACTTC.

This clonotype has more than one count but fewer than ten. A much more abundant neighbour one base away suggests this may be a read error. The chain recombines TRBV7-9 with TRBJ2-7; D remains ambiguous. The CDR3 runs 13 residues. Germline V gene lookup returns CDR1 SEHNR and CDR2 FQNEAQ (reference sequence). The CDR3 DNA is TGTGCCGGCAGCCCCCCTAGCTCCTACGAGCAGTACTTC. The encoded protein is CAGSPPSSYEQYF.

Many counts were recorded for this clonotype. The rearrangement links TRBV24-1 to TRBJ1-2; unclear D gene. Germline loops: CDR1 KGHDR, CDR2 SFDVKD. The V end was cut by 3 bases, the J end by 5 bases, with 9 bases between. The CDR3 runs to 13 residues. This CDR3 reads CATSDTLGYGYTF. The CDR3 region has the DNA TGTGCCACCAGTGATACTTTAGGATATGGCTACACCTTC.

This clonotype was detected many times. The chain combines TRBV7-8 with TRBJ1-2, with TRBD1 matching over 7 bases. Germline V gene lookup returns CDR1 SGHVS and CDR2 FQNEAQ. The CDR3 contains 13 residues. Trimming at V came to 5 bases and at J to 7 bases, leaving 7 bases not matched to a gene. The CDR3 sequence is CASSPGGAFGYTF. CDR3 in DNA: TGTGCCAGCAGCCCAGGGGGGGCCTTTGGCTACACCTTC.

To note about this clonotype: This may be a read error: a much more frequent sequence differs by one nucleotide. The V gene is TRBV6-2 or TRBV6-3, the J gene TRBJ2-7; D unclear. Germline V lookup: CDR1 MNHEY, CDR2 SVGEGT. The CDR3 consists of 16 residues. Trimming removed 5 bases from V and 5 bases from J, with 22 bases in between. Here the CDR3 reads CASSEGMGYSPHEQYF. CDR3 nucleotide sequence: TGTGCCAGCAGTGAAGGGATGGGCTACTCGCCCCACGAGCAGTACTTC.

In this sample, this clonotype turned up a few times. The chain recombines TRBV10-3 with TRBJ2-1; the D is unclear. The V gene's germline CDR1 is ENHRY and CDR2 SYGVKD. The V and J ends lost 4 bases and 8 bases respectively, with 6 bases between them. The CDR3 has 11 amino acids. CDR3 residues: CAISGLYEQFF. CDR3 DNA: TGTGCCATCAGTGGGCTGTATGAGCAGTTCTTC.

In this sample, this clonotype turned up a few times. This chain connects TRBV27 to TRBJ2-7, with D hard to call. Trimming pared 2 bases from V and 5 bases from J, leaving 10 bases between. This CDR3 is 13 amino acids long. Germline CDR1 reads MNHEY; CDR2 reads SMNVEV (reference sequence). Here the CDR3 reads CASSLDPLDEQYF. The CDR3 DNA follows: TGTGCCAGCAGTTTAGACCCCTTGGACGAGCAGTACTTC.

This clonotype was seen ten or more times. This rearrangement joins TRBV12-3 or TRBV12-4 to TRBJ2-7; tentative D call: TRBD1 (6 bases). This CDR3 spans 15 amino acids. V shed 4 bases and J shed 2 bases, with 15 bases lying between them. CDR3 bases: TGTGCCAGCAGTTCATCCCCGGACAGCCCCTACGAGCAGTACTTC. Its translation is CASSSSPDSPYEQYF.

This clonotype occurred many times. CDR3 coding DNA: TGCAGCGTGGGAGACAGCTCTACGAACACCGGGGAGCTGTTTTTT. Translation gives CSVGDSSTNTGELFF. The chain combines TRBV29-1 with TRBJ2-2; TRBD1 or TRBD2 may be the D gene (5 bases each). CDR1 and CDR2 (germline): SQVTM, ANQGSEA. This CDR3 is built from 15 residues. Trimming shortened V by 6 bases and J by 0 bases, and 14 bases separated the two germline ends.

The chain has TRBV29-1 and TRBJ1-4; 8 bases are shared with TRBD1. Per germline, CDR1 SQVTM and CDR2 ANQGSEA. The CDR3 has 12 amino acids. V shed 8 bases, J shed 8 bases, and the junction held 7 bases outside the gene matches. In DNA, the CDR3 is TGCAGCTTATCGGCAGGGGGCGAAAAACTGTTTTTT. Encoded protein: CSLSAGGEKLFF. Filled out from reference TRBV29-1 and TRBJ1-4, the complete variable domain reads SAVISQKPSRDICQRGTSLTIQCQVDSQVTMMFWYRQQPGQSLTLIATANQGSEATYESGFVIDKFPISRPNLTFSTLTVSNMSPEDSSIYLCSLSAGGEKLFFGSGTQLSVL.

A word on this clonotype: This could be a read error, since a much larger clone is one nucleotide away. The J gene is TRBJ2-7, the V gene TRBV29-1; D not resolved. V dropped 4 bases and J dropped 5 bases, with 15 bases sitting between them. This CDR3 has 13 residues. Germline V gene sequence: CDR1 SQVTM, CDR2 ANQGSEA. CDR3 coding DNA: TGCAGCGTTGGTGGTTATCGGAACCACGAGCAGTACTTC. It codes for CSVGGYRNHEQYF.

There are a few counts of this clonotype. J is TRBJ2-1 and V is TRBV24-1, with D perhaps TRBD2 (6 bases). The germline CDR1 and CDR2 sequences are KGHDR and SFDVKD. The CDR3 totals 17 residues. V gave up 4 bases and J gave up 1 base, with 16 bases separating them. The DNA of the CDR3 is TGTGCCACCAGTGACCCTCTGGGCGGGATTTCCTACAATGAGCAGTTCTTC. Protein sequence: CATSDPLGGISYNEQFF.

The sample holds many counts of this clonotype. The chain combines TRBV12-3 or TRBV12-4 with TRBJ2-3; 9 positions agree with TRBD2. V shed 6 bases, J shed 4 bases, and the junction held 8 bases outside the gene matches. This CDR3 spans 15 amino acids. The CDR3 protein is CASSTGTSRPDTQYF. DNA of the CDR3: TGTGCCAGCAGCACCGGGACTAGCAGACCAGATACGCAGTATTTT.

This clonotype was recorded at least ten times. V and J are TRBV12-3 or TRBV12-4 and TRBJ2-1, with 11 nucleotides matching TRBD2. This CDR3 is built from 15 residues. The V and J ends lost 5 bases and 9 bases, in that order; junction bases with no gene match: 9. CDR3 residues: CASSPRLAGRSEQFF. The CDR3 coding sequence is TGTGCCAGCAGTCCCCGACTAGCGGGAAGGAGTGAGCAGTTCTTC.

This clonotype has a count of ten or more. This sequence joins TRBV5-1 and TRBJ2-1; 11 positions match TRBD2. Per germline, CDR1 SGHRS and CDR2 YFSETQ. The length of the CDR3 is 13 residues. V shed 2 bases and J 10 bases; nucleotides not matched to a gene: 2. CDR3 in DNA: TGCGCCAGCAGCTTCTTAGCGGGAGGGGAGCAGTTCTTC. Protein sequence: CASSFLAGGEQFF.

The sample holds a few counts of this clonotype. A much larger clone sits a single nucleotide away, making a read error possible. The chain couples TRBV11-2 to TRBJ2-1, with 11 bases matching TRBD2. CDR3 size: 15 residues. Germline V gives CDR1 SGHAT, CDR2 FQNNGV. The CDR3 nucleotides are TGTGCCGGCAGCTTAGGTCTAGCGGGAGGCAATGAGCAGTTCTTC. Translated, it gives CAGSLGLAGGNEQFF.